The 27 T cell receptor beta chains given below trace back to one sample, sequenced in a study of T-cell memory formation after mild COVID-19. Using its own MiXCR run on the 5' RACE reads, TCRdb lists one record per CDR3 protein. Among about 360,000 distinct CDR3 sequences listed, around 15% were seen once. Sequencing was performed on PBMCs or a T cell subset sorted from them (not recorded which). These receptors were taken from a man between 18 and 29 years old who had mild COVID-19 (a few samples of this study predate the infection). Cell type and time point are not known.

The gene calls are TRBV6-5 and TRBJ2-5, with D perhaps TRBD2 (7 bases). The CDR3 length is 17 residues. Trimming took off 6 bases at V and 5 bases at J, with 25 bases between the two ends. Germline CDR1 is MNHEY and CDR2 is SVGAGI. The CDR3 nucleotides read TGTGCCAGCAGCCCCACGGTGTTGGGGGGGGGCGGGGAGACCCAGTACTTC. Its translation is CASSPTVLGGGGETQYF.

Ten or more counts support this clonotype. V is TRBV29-1 and J is TRBJ2-5, with D hard to call. This CDR3 spans 13 amino acids. V was shortened by 4 bases and J by 2 bases, with 11 bases between the two germline ends. CDR1 and CDR2 (germline): SQVTM, ANQGSEA. The CDR3 bases are TGCAGCGTTGGCGGTCCAGAACAAGAGACCCAGTACTTC. This sequence encodes CSVGGPEQETQYF. Filled out from reference TRBV29-1 and TRBJ2-5, the complete variable domain reads SAVISQKPSRDICQRGTSLTIQCQVDSQVTMMFWYRQQPGQSLTLIATANQGSEATYESGFVIDKFPISRPNLTFSTLTVSNMSPEDSSIYLCSVGGPEQETQYFGPGTRLLVL.

The table lists this clonotype with a few counts. No DNA is shown, since the ends of the CDR3 on it are uncertain; the CDR3 is the one TCRdb lists. The CDR3 sequence: CISVPEALHYGYTF. The gene calls are TRBV7-5 and TRBJ1-2. TRBV7-5 is a pseudogene segment. A total of 14 residues make up the CDR3, ends included.

This chain uses TRBV2 with TRBJ1-2, with D tentatively TRBD1 (6 bases). There are 12 residues in the CDR3. The V gene lost 6 bases and the J gene lost 8 bases, with 13 bases spanning the gap. Per germline, CDR1 SNHLY and CDR2 FYNNEI. This chain's CDR3 is CASSRDMGGYTF. In DNA form, the CDR3 reads TGTGCCAGCAGCCGGGACATGGGAGGCTACACCTTC.

This clonotype was seen only a few times. The genes are TRBV5-1 and TRBJ2-7, with D uncertain. This CDR3 contains 15 residues. From germline, CDR1 is SGHRS and CDR2 YFSETQ. Trimming pared 1 base from V and 0 bases from J, leaving 11 bases between. The chain's CDR3 is CASSLRGVFSYEQYF. The CDR3 coding sequence is TGCGCCAGCAGCTTGCGTGGGGTCTTCTCCTACGAGCAGTACTTC.

This chain joins TRBV27 and TRBJ1-1, with TRBD1 as a possible D gene (6 bases). With 6 bases removed from V and 3 bases from J, the gap between germline ends came to 11 bases. The CDR3 is 13 residues long. The germline V gene has CDR1 MNHEY and CDR2 SMNVEV (reference sequence). This chain's CDR3 is CASSTGSDTEAFF. In DNA, the CDR3 is TGTGCCAGCAGCACAGGGTCCGACACTGAAGCTTTCTTT.

This clonotype was detected ten times or more. The chain employs TRBV20-1 and TRBJ2-7; a possible D gene is TRBD1 (6 bases). Germline loops: CDR1 DFQATT, CDR2 SNEGSKA (reference sequence). The CDR3 runs 14 residues. This CDR3 reads CSARGTNVSYEQYV. CDR3 DNA sequence: TGCAGTGCCAGAGGGACAAACGTCTCCTACGAGCAGTACGTC.

The chain employs TRBV5-1 and TRBJ1-4; D may be TRBD1 (6 bases). Trimming left V 5 bases short and J 8 bases short, with 22 bases between. CDR1 SGHRS and CDR2 YFSETQ come from the germline V gene. The CDR3 length is 16 residues. The CDR3 reads CASSSDPSTGPEKLFF. The CDR3 DNA reads as TGCGCCAGCAGTTCAGACCCCTCGACAGGCCCGGAAAAACTGTTTTTT. The whole variable domain, remainder taken from reference TRBV5-1 and TRBJ1-4, is KAGVTQTPRYLIKTRGQQVTLSCSPISGHRSVSWYQQTPGQGLQFLFEYFSETQRNKGNFPGRFSGRQFSNSRSEMNVSTLELGDSALYLCASSSDPSTGPEKLFFGSGTQLSVL.

CDR3 sequence reads: CASSEGTGGSNQPQHF. CDR3 coding DNA: TGTGCCAGCAGTGAGGGGACAGGGGGTTCCAATCAGCCCCAGCATTTT. The V call is TRBV6-1, the J call TRBJ1-5, with 11 bases identical to TRBD1. The CDR3 loop spans 16 amino acids. The V segment lost 3 bases and the J segment 3 bases; nucleotides outside the gene matches: 4. Germline loops: CDR1 MNHNS, CDR2 SASEGT.

This clonotype was counted a few times. This sequence joins TRBV5-1 and TRBJ2-3; 7 positions agree with TRBD2. CDR1 and CDR2 from the germline V gene are SGHRS and YFSETQ. Trimming took 3 bases from V and 6 from J; bases not matched to a gene: 19. The CDR3 is made up of 18 amino acids. For the CDR3, the DNA is TGCGCCAGCAGCTCAGGGCAGACGTGGGGGGGGACGGCGGATACGCAGTATTTT. Its translation is CASSSGQTWGGTADTQYF.

This clonotype was detected many times. The CDR3 DNA is TGTGCCAGCAGTTACTCTCGGAGGGTCGAGCAGTACTTC. This gives the protein CASSYSRRVEQYF. V and J are TRBV6-5 and TRBJ2-7, with D possibly TRBD2 on 6 matching bases. The CDR3 loop spans 13 amino acids. Germline V gene lookup returns CDR1 MNHEY and CDR2 SVGAGI. V lost 0 bases and J lost 6, with 9 bases in between.

This clonotype has a count of ten or more. The V gene is TRBV27, the J gene TRBJ2-7; the D is unclear. Germline CDR1 reads MNHEY; CDR2 reads SMNVEV (reference sequence). The V gene lost 5 bases and the J gene lost 3 bases, with 14 bases spanning the gap. The CDR3 covers 14 residues. CDR3 protein: CASSPTLSVYEQYV. The CDR3 nucleotides are TGTGCCAGCAGTCCAACCCTCAGTGTCTACGAGCAGTACGTC.

The chain uses TRBV9 and TRBJ2-5, with a weak D call TRBD2 (5 bases). V gave up 0 bases and J gave up 5 bases, with 11 bases separating them. This CDR3 has 14 amino acids. Germline lookup yields CDR1 SGDLS and CDR2 YYNGEE. The CDR3 coding sequence is TGTGCCAGCAGCGTAGACTCGTGGGAGGAGACCCAGTACTTC. Residues: CASSVDSWEETQYF.

This sequence joins TRBV10-2 and TRBJ2-3, with D tentatively TRBD2 (6 bases). V gave up 3 bases and J gave up 7 bases, with 14 bases separating them. Germline V CDR1 and CDR2: WSHSY, SAAADI. This CDR3 is 14 amino acids long. CDR3 sequence: CASSDLSGGYTQYF. The DNA for the CDR3 is TGCGCCAGCAGTGACCTCTCCGGGGGATATACGCAGTATTTT.

The V gene is TRBV27, the J gene TRBJ2-3; no reliable D call. Germline V gene sequence: CDR1 MNHEY, CDR2 SMNVEV (reference sequence). The ends were cut back, 3 bases at V and 2 bases at J, with 9 bases in the middle. This CDR3 is built from 14 residues. CDR3 residues: CASSLGPFTDTQYF. The CDR3 bases are TGTGCCAGCAGTTTGGGCCCCTTCACAGATACGCAGTATTTT.

This chain uses TRBV15 with TRBJ2-7, with a weak D call TRBD2 (5 bases). Trimming stripped 3 bases from V and 3 bases from J, with 9 bases between. The V gene's germline CDR1 is LNHNV and CDR2 YYDKDF (reference sequence). The CDR3 is 13 residues long. This CDR3 reads CATSREENYEQYV. The CDR3 nucleotides read TGTGCCACCAGCAGGGAGGAAAACTACGAGCAGTACGTC.

This clonotype showed up many times. The genes are TRBV7-2 and TRBJ2-5; D might be TRBD2 (5 bases). V was cut by 5 bases and J by 5 bases, with 18 bases left in between. The CDR3 has 15 amino acids. CDR1 SGHTA and CDR2 FQGNSA come from the germline V gene. This CDR3 is CASSPRWGTGETQYF. CDR3 DNA: TGTGCCAGCAGCCCCCGCTGGGGTACGGGGGAGACCCAGTACTTC.

The table lists this clonotype with a few counts. The rearrangement joins TRBV9 to TRBJ1-1; D may be TRBD1 (6 bases). Germline CDR1 SGDLS, CDR2 YYNGEE. CDR3 length: 15 residues. With 0 bases removed from V and 1 base from J, the gap between germline ends came to 10 bases. CDR3 residues: CASSVAPTGNTEAFF. DNA for the CDR3: TGTGCCAGCAGCGTAGCTCCGACAGGGAACACTGAAGCTTTCTTT.

This clonotype has more than one count but fewer than ten. The chain has TRBV11-2 and TRBJ1-3, with TRBD1 as a possible D gene (5 bases). Deletions cut 0 bases from V and 1 base from J, with 19 bases between. The CDR3 contains 19 residues. CDR1 is SGHAT, CDR2 FQNNGV, per germline. CDR3 nucleotide sequence: TGTGCCAGCAGCTTAGACCCGGACATCTCGAATCTTTCTGGAAACACCATATATTTT. Protein: CASSLDPDISNLSGNTIYF. The full variable domain, in which reference TRBV11-2 and TRBJ1-3 provide the parts outside the CDR3, is EAGVAQSPRYKIIEKRQSVAFWCNPISGHATLYWYQQILGQGPKLLIQFQNNGVVDDSQLPKDRFSAERLKGVDSTLKIQPAKLEDSAVYLCASSLDPDISNLSGNTIYFGEGSWLTVV.

This clonotype has a count of ten or more. This chain connects TRBV7-2 to TRBJ2-3; 13 bases are shared with TRBD2. The CDR3 has 15 residues. V dropped 4 bases and J dropped 3; count of bases not matched to a gene: 1. Germline V gene data show CDR1 as SGHTA and CDR2 as FQGNSA. The CDR3 is CASSWTSGGTDTQYF. CDR3 DNA sequence: TGTGCCAGCAGCTGGACTAGCGGGGGTACAGATACGCAGTATTTT.

The chain carries TRBV27 and TRBJ2-2; the D gene is possibly TRBD1 (6 bases). CDR1 is MNHEY, CDR2 SMNVEV, per germline (reference sequence). This CDR3 comprises 13 residues. Trimming removed 10 bases from V and 5 bases from J, with 14 bases in between. CDR3 amino acids: CATQGPGTGELFF. The DNA of the CDR3 is TGTGCCACCCAGGGGCCGGGAACCGGGGAGCTGTTTTTT.

This clonotype came up many times. The chain employs TRBV28 and TRBJ2-7; no firm D call. Germline V lookup: CDR1 MDHEN, CDR2 SYDVKM. Between the trimmed V and J ends, which lost 7 bases and 2 bases, there was a span of 15 bases. The CDR3 consists of 14 residues. The CDR3 DNA is TGTGCCAGCACCCACGCAGATACTCCCTACGAGCAGTACGTC. This sequence encodes CASTHADTPYEQYV.

This clonotype was seen a few times. The chain has TRBV12-5 and TRBJ2-5; 7 bases align to TRBD1. The germline V gene has CDR1 LGHNT and CDR2 FRNRAP. V lost 2 bases and J lost 2; bases outside the gene matches: 5. CDR3 length: 15 residues. The CDR3 sequence: CASGLLTGAQETQYF. CDR3 sequence (DNA): TGTGCTAGTGGTTTGCTAACAGGGGCTCAAGAGACCCAGTACTTC.

This clonotype was seen a few times. This chain joins TRBV4-3 and TRBJ1-2, with a possible D match to TRBD1 (5 bases). The CDR3 sequence is 15 residues long. The germline V gene encodes CDR1 LGHNA and CDR2 YSLEER. Trimming took 3 bases from V and 4 from J, leaving 15 bases between them. DNA for the CDR3: TGCGCCAGCAGCCACCCTGGAGGGGAGGGCTATGGCTACACCTTC. The encoded protein is CASSHPGGEGYGYTF.

This clonotype was picked up a small number of times. V usage is TRBV10-3 and J usage is TRBJ1-1, with D unclear. The CDR3 runs 12 residues. Germline-derived CDR1 and CDR2 are ENHRY and SYGVKD. V dropped 5 bases and J dropped 4 bases, with 8 bases sitting between them. CDR3 protein: CAISKVGTEAFF. Written as DNA, the CDR3 is TGTGCCATCAGTAAGGTTGGCACTGAAGCTTTCTTT.

The chain combines TRBV15 with TRBJ1-1; TRBD1 matches at 8 bases. The CDR3 length is 15 residues. J lost 1 base, V lost 6 bases, and 7 bases had no gene match. Germline V lookup: CDR1 LNHNV, CDR2 YYDKDF (reference sequence). CDR3 nucleotides: TGTGCCACCAGTCGGGGGGGGACAGGGAACACTGAAGCTTTCTTT. Translation: CATSRGGTGNTEAFF.

This clonotype was detected only a few times. CDR3 in amino acids: CASSLASWGVGYTF. The CDR3 nucleotides read TGTGCCAGCAGCTTAGCGAGTTGGGGCGTAGGCTACACCTTC. This chain uses TRBV7-2 with TRBJ1-2, with D possibly being TRBD1 (5 bases). Trimming left V 0 bases short and J 8 bases short, with 13 bases between. CDR1 is SGHTA and CDR2 is FQGNSA in the germline V gene. The CDR3 contains 14 residues. Based on the CDR3 plus reference TRBV7-2 and TRBJ1-2, the full variable domain is GAGVSQSPSNKVTEKGKDVELRCDPISGHTALYWYRQSLGQGLEFLIYFQGNSAPDKSGLPSDRFSAERTGGSVSTLTIQRTQQEDSAVYLCASSLASWGVGYTFGSGTRLTVV.